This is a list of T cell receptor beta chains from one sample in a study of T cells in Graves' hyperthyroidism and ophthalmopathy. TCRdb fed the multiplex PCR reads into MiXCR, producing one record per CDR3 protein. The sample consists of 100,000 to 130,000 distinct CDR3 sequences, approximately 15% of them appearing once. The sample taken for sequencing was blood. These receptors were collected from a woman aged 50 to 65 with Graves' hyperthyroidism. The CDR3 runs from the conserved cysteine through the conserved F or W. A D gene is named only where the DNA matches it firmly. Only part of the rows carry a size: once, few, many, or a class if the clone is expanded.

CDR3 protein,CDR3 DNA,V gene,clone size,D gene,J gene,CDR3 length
CAIVPKQGSAQAFF,TGTGCCATCGTGCCTAAACAGGGCTCTGCCCAAGCTTTCTTT,TRBV10-3,.,.,TRBJ1-1,14
CSALGQGVTEAFF,TGCAGTGCCCTTGGACAGGGGGTAACTGAAGCTTTCTTT,TRBV20-1,many,TRBD1,TRBJ1-1,13
CASTDQRLSGYTF,TGTGCCAGCACCGATCAGCGACTGAGTGGCTACACCTTC,TRBV6-2/TRBV6-3,.,.,TRBJ1-2,13
CASSPRTNNSPLHF,TGTGCCAGCAGCCCCCGGACTAACAATTCACCCCTCCACTTT,TRBV12-3/TRBV12-4,many,.,TRBJ1-6,14
CSAPSSRRDTDTQYF,TGCAGTGCCCCTTCTTCGCGGAGGGACACAGATACGCAGTATTTT,TRBV20-1,many,.,TRBJ2-3,15
CASPRGPLHQKQETQYF,TGTGCCAGCCCTAGAGGGCCGTTACACCAGAAACAAGAGACCCAGTACTTC,TRBV5-8,many,.,TRBJ2-5,17
CASSRGLWRDSTDTQYF,TGCGCCAGCAGCCGAGGGTTATGGCGGGATAGCACAGATACGCAGTATTTT,TRBV5-1,many,.,TRBJ2-3,17
CASLSSGDFTDTQYF,TGTGCCAGCCTATCGAGCGGGGATTTTACAGATACGCAGTATTTT,TRBV2,.,TRBD2,TRBJ2-3,15
CASSLGGVTNGRDEQYF,TGTGCCAGCAGCCTGGGGGGGGTAACTAACGGGAGGGACGAGCAGTACTTC,TRBV12-3/TRBV12-4,few,TRBD2,TRBJ2-7,17
CASSPHPARNTEAFF,TGTGCCAGCAGCCCCCATCCTGCCCGGAACACTGAAGCTTTCTTT,TRBV4-2,many,.,TRBJ1-1,15
CASSQGAYNEQFF,TGTGCCAGCAGCCAAGGGGCCTACAATGAGCAGTTCTTC,TRBV3-1,many,.,TRBJ2-1,13
CASSSGPRGGETQYF,TGTGCCAGCAGCTCAGGCCCCAGGGGTGGAGAGACCCAGTACTTC,TRBV11-2,many,.,TRBJ2-5,15
CASSPGGAEQYF,TGTGCCAGCTCACCAGGTGGGGCCGAGCAGTACTTC,TRBV18,.,.,TRBJ2-7,12
CASNLLRLAGVEQYF,TGCGCCAGCAATCTTTTGCGGCTAGCGGGAGTCGAGCAGTACTTC,TRBV10-1,many,TRBD2,TRBJ2-7,15
CASSYQAGTPYGYTF,TGTGCCAGCAGTTACCAAGCCGGGACACCCTATGGCTACACCTTC,TRBV6-5,.,.,TRBJ1-2,15
CASSPTSGGGNTQYF,TGTGCCAGCAGCCCTACTAGCGGGGGGGGGAATACGCAGTATTTT,TRBV27,many,TRBD2,TRBJ2-3,15
CASSLASGPTDTQYF,TGTGCCAGCAGCTTGGCTAGCGGGCCCACAGATACGCAGTATTTT,TRBV5-6,few,TRBD2,TRBJ2-3,15
CASGEMRQGLRGVVGYNEQFF,TGTGCCAGCGGTGAGATGAGACAGGGGCTGCGGGGGGTTGTGGGCTACAATGAGCAGTTCTTC,TRBV6-1,few,.,TRBJ2-1,21
CASSSPGFEAFF,TGTGCCAGCAGCTCACCAGGGTTTGAAGCTTTCTTT,TRBV7-9,many,.,TRBJ1-1,12
CASSPGERGTEAFF,TGCGCCAGCAGCCCAGGGGAAAGGGGCACTGAAGCTTTCTTT,TRBV4-1,few,.,TRBJ1-1,14
CASRGTETGELFF,TGTGCCAGCAGGGGGACAGAGACCGGGGAGCTGTTTTTT,TRBV6-1,many,TRBD1,TRBJ2-2,13
CASSPTESYGYTF,TGTGCCAGCAGCCCGACAGAATCCTATGGCTACACCTTC,TRBV27,many,.,TRBJ1-2,13
CASKRGYQETQYF,TGTGCCAGCAAAAGGGGTTACCAAGAGACCCAGTACTTC,TRBV2,many,.,TRBJ2-5,13
CSFLADMNTEAFF,TGCAGCTTCTTAGCAGATATGAACACTGAAGCTTTCTTT,TRBV20-1,many,.,TRBJ1-1,13
CASSLAAGASNEQFF,TGTGCCAGCAGCTTAGCAGCGGGAGCTTCCAATGAGCAGTTCTTC,TRBV7-2,many,TRBD2,TRBJ2-1,15
CASSLGLAPISYEQYF,TGCGCCAGCAGCTTGGGACTAGCGCCGATCTCCTACGAGCAGTACTTC,TRBV5-1,many,TRBD2,TRBJ2-7,16
CASSLLGPLETQYF,TGTGCCAGCAGCTTGCTGGGGCCGCTAGAGACCCAGTACTTC,TRBV5-8,many,.,TRBJ2-5,14
CASSAGTTSNTEAFF,TGTGCCAGCAGCGCCGGGACAACCTCGAACACTGAAGCTTTCTTT,TRBV9,many,.,TRBJ1-1,15
CASSEEGWSNQPQHF,TGTGCCAGCAGTGAAGAAGGCTGGAGCAATCAGCCCCAGCATTTT,TRBV2,many,.,TRBJ1-5,15
CASSLAEQTQGYTF,TGCGCCAGCAGCTTGGCCGAACAGACCCAAGGCTACACCTTC,TRBV5-1,.,.,TRBJ1-2,14
CASSLDGLEAFF,TGTGCCAGCAGCTTAGATGGTCTTGAAGCTTTCTTT,TRBV11-2,many,.,TRBJ1-1,12
CASSRQGEVFSEAFF,TGTGCCAGTTCACGTCAGGGAGAAGTGTTTTCTGAAGCTTTCTTT,TRBV18,many,.,TRBJ1-1,15
CASSEFQGTLEQYF,TGTGCCAGCAGTGAGTTCCAGGGTACCCTCGAGCAGTACTTC,TRBV2,many,.,TRBJ2-7,14
CASTQGTLYEQYF,TGTGCCAGCACGCAGGGGACCCTCTACGAGCAGTACTTC,TRBV2,many,.,TRBJ2-7,13
CSANRENGYEQYF,TGCAGTGCTAACAGGGAGAACGGCTACGAGCAGTACTTC,TRBV20-1,many,.,TRBJ2-7,13
CASSPPVIGGYTF,TGTGCCAGCAGCCCCCCGGTTATCGGTGGCTACACCTTC,TRBV6-1,many,.,TRBJ1-2,13
CASKGRLTNEKLFF,TGTGCCAGCAAGGGAAGGTTAACTAATGAAAAACTGTTTTTT,TRBV28,many,.,TRBJ1-4,14
CSANPGRGLNTEAFF,TGCAGTGCCAACCCGGGCCGGGGCCTGAACACTGAAGCTTTCTTT,TRBV20-1,many,.,TRBJ1-1,15
CSASPGQGWYEQFF,TGCAGTGCTTCACCGGGACAGGGGTGGTATGAGCAGTTCTTC,TRBV20-1,.,TRBD1,TRBJ2-1,14
CASSYSGGTDTQYF,TGTGCCAGCAGTTACTCAGGGGGCACAGATACGCAGTATTTT,TRBV6-6,many,.,TRBJ2-3,14
CASQTRGADEQFF,TGTGCCAGCCAGACTAGAGGCGCGGATGAGCAGTTCTTC,TRBV6-1,many,.,TRBJ2-1,13
CASSFIGGSDSPLHF,TGCGCCAGCAGCTTCATAGGGGGAAGCGATTCACCCCTCCACTTT,TRBV5-1,many,.,TRBJ1-6,15
CSARGLAGAGSNEQFF,TGCAGTGCTAGGGGACTAGCGGGAGCTGGAAGCAATGAGCAGTTCTTC,TRBV20-1,.,TRBD2,TRBJ2-1,16
CSARDPSSGRALDEQYF,TGCAGTGCTAGAGATCCCTCCAGCGGGAGAGCGTTGGACGAGCAGTACTTC,TRBV20-1,many,TRBD2,TRBJ2-7,17
CASKGLPPNTGELFF,TGTGCCAGCAAGGGGCTGCCCCCGAACACCGGGGAGCTGTTTTTT,TRBV2,many,.,TRBJ2-2,15
CSVAPGGPSYEQYF,TGCAGCGTTGCCCCAGGGGGGCCTTCCTACGAGCAGTACTTC,TRBV29-1,many,.,TRBJ2-7,14
CSASDRNQPQHF,TGCAGTGCGAGCGACAGAAATCAGCCCCAGCATTTT,TRBV20-1,many,.,TRBJ1-5,12